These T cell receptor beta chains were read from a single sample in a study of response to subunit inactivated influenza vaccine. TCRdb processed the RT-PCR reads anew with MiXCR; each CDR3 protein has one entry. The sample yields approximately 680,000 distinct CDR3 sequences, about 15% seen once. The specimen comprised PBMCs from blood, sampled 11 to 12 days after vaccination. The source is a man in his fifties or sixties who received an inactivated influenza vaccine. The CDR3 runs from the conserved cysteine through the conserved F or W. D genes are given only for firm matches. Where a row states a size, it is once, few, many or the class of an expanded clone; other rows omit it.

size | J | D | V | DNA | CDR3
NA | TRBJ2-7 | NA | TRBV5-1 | TGCGCCAGCAGCTTGGAGGGGGTCGGCTACTACGAGCAGTACTTC | CASSLEGVGYYEQYF
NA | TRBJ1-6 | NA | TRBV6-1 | TGTGCCAGCAACTCCTATAATTCACCCCTCCACTTT | CASNSYNSPLHF
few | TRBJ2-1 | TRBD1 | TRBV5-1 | TGCGCCAGCAAGACCGGGACAGGGGAGTTCGATGAGCAGTTCTTC | CASKTGTGEFDEQFF
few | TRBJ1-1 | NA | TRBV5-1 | TGCGCCAGCAGACTCCAACAGGGATACTCTGAAGCTTTCTTT | CASRLQQGYSEAFF
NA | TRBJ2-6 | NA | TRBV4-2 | TGTGCCAGCAGCCAGGGGCCCAGCTCTGGGGCCAACGTCCTGACTTTC | CASSQGPSSGANVLTF
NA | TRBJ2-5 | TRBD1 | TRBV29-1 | TGCAGCGCAGACAGGGGCGGTGAGACCCAGTACTTC | CSADRGGETQYF
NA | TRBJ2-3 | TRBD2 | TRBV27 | TGTGCCAGCAGTTTAGTAGTAGCGGGAGGAGGGGATACGCAGTATTTT | CASSLVVAGGGDTQYF
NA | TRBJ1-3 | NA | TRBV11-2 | TGTGCCAGCAGCTTAGATTCGGGTCTGATCTCTGGAAACACCATATATTTT | CASSLDSGLISGNTIYF
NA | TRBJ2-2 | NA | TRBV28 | TGTGCCAGCAGTTTAGTACAGGCCGGGGAGCTGTTTTTT | CASSLVQAGELFF
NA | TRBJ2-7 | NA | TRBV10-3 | TGTGCCATCAGTGAGCCGGCTGGCAGGGGATACGAGCAGTACTTC | CAISEPAGRGYEQYF
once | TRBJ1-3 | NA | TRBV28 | TGTGCCAGCAGTTTAATCTACGGCCGCTCTGGAAACACCATATATTTT | CASSLIYGRSGNTIYF
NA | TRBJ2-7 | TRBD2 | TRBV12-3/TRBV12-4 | TGTGCCAGCAGTTTAGCAGCGGGGGGCGACGAGCAGTACTTC | CASSLAAGGDEQYF
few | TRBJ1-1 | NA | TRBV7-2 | TGTGCCAGCAGCGCCCTGTTCCGGGGGAACACTGAAGCTTTCTTT | CASSALFRGNTEAFF
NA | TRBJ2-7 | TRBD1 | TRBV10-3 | TGTGCCATCAGTGAGTCGGGGACAGGGCGGCAGTACTTC | CAISESGTGRQYF
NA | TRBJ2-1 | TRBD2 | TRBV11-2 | TGTGCCAGCAGGGCGGGGGTCGAGCAGTTCTTC | CASRAGVEQFF
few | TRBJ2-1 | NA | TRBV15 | TGTGCCACCAGCAGAGATCGCGGGACAGAGAATGAGCAGTTCTTC | CATSRDRGTENEQFF
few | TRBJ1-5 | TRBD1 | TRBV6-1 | TGTGCCAGCAGTGAGGGGGGGACAGGCACGGGGCAGCCCCAGCATTTT | CASSEGGTGTGQPQHF
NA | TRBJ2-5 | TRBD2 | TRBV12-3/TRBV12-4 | TGTGCCAGCAGTCCCCAGCGACTAGCGGGACAAGAGACCCAGTACTTC | CASSPQRLAGQETQYF
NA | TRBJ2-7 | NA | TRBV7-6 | TGTGCCAGCAGCTTAGGACCCCCCGCTGGAAGCGGAAGCTCCTACGAGCAGTACTTC | CASSLGPPAGSGSSYEQYF
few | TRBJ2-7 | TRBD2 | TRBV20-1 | TGCAGTGCTCAACCTAGCGGGAGAGGATACGAGCAGTACTTC | CSAQPSGRGYEQYF
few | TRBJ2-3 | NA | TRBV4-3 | TGCGCCAGCAGCCAAGAGGCATCCAGGGCAGATACGCAGTATTTT | CASSQEASRADTQYF
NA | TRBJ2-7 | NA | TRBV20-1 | TGCAGTGCTAGAGACCCTGAGGGCGAGCAGTACTTC | CSARDPEGEQYF
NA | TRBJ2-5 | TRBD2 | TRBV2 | TGTGCCAGCAGAGGGACTAGCGGAAAAGAGACCCAGTACTTC | CASRGTSGKETQYF
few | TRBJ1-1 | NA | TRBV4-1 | TGCGCCAGCAGCCAAGAACTCAGGAACACTGAAGCTTTCTTT | CASSQELRNTEAFF
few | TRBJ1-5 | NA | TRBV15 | TGTGCCACCAGCACCCCAGGGAGTCAGCCCCAGCATTTT | CATSTPGSQPQHF
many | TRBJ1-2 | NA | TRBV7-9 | TGTGCCAGCAGCGCAGTTTATGGCTACACCTTC | CASSAVYGYTF
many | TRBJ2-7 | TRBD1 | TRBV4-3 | TGCGCCAGCAGCCAAGCGAGGGGGCTAAACTACGAGCAGTACTTC | CASSQARGLNYEQYF
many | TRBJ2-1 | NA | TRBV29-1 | TGCAGCGTTGTGAGAGGCATCGATGAGCAGTTCTTC | CSVVRGIDEQFF
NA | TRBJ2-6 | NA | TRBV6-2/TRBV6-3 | TGTGCCAGCAGTACCTCGGGCCCGGCCCGGGGGGCCAACGTCCTGACTTTC | CASSTSGPARGANVLTF
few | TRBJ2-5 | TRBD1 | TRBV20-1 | TGCAGTGCTGTGATAAGGGGGCGCAGGGAGACCCAGTACTTC | CSAVIRGRRETQYF
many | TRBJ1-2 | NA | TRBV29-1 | TGCAGCGTTGATATTGGCCAGGGGTATGGCTACACCTTC | CSVDIGQGYGYTF
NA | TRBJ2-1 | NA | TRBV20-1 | TGCAGTGCTAGAGAACGTGGTCGGGGCTCCTACAATGAGCAGTTCTTC | CSARERGRGSYNEQFF
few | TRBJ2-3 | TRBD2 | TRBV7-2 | TGTGCCAGCAGCAATCTAGCGGGGAGAGATACGCAGTATTTT | CASSNLAGRDTQYF
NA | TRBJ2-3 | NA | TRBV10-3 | TGTGCCATCAGTTCGGACCGGGATACGCAGTATTTT | CAISSDRDTQYF
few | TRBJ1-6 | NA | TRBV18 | TGTGCCAGCTCACCCTCGGGACACCTTAATTCACCCCTCCACTTT | CASSPSGHLNSPLHF
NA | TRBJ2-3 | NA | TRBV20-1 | TGCAGTGCTAGTCGAGGGGGATCCCCAGATACGCAGTATTTT | CSASRGGSPDTQYF
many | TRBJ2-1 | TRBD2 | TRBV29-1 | TGCAGCGTTGGGGGACTAGCGGAAGGCTCCTACAATGAGCAGTTCTTC | CSVGGLAEGSYNEQFF
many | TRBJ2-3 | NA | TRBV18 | TGTGCCAGCTCACCAAGGACGGGCACAGATACGCAGTATTTT | CASSPRTGTDTQYF
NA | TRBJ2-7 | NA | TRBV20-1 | TGCAGTGCTAGTGCTGGGCGCGAGCAGTACTTC | CSASAGREQYF
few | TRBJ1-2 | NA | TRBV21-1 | TGTGCCAGCAGCGGCCGGGACAGGACGCGCTATGGCTACACCTTC | CASSGRDRTRYGYTF
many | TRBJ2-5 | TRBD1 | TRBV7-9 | TGTGCCAGCAGCCAGTCAGGGGGCGCGTACCAAGAGACCCAGTACTTC | CASSQSGGAYQETQYF
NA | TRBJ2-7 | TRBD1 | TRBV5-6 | TGTGCCAGCAGCCTCCCGGGACAGGGAATCTCCTACGAGCAGTACTTC | CASSLPGQGISYEQYF
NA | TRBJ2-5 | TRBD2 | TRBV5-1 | TGCGCCAGCAGCTACGGGGGACTAGCGGGAGGAGAGACCCAGTACTTC | CASSYGGLAGGETQYF
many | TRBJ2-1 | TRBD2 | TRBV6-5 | TGTGCCAGCAGTTTAGGGCTAGCGGGAGTTAATGAGCAGTTCTTC | CASSLGLAGVNEQFF
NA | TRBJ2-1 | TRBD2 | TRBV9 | TGTGCCAGCGGCTCAAACCCCGCCGGGACTAGCGCGAGCTCCTACAATGAGCAGTTCTTC | CASGSNPAGTSASSYNEQFF
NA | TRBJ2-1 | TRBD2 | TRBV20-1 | TGCAGTGCTAGGGCCGGGACTAGCGGTGGCAATGAGCAGTTCTTC | CSARAGTSGGNEQFF
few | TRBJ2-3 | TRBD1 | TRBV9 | TGTGCCAGCAGCGTAACTCAGTCAGTAGGGACAGGGGGGACCGGTCTCACAGATACGCAGTATTTT | CASSVTQSVGTGGTGLTDTQYF
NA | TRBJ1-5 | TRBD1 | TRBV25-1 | TGTGCCAGCAGTGGTAGGAGACAGGGCACCAATCAGCCCCAGCATTTT | CASSGRRQGTNQPQHF
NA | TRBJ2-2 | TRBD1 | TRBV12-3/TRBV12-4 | TGTGCCAGCAACATCCCCCGGGACAGGGGAATTAACACCGGGGAGCTGTTTTTT | CASNIPRDRGINTGELFF
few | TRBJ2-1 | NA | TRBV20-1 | TGCAGTGCTAGGGGACTTTCCTACAATGAGCAGTTCTTC | CSARGLSYNEQFF
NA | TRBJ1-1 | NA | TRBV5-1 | TGCGCCAGCAGCTTGGGGCCCCTTTCCACTGAAGCTTTCTTT | CASSLGPLSTEAFF
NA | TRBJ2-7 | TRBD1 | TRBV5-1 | TGCGCCAGCAGCCCCGGGACAGTAAAAATCTACGAGCAGTACTTC | CASSPGTVKIYEQYF
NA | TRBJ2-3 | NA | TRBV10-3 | TGTGCCATCAGTGAGAGGGGCCCCCACACAGATACGCAGTATTTT | CAISERGPHTDTQYF
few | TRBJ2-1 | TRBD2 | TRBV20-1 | TGCAGTGCTAGTCGCCGGGGGGGCGCTTACAATGAGCAGTTCTTC | CSASRRGGAYNEQFF
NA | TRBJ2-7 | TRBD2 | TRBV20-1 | TGCAGTGCTAGAGATTTTAGCGGGAGGGCCTCCTACGAGCAGTACTTC | CSARDFSGRASYEQYF
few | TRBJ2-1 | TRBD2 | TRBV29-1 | TGCAGCGTCCTAGCGGGAGCCCTGAATGAGCAGTTCTTC | CSVLAGALNEQFF
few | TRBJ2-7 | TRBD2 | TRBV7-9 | TGTGCCAGCAGCCGGGGGACTAGCGGGAGCGGGTACGAGCAGTACTTC | CASSRGTSGSGYEQYF
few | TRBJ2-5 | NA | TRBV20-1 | TGCAGTGCTAGAGATGGGACTTACCAGACCCAGTACTTC | CSARDGTYQTQYF
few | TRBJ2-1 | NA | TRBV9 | TGTGCCAGCAGCGTAGAAACTAACCCCTACAATGAGCAGTTCTTC | CASSVETNPYNEQFF
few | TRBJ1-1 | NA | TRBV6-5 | TGTGCCAGCAGTTACACGGAGGGACCGAACACTGAAGCTTTCTTT | CASSYTEGPNTEAFF